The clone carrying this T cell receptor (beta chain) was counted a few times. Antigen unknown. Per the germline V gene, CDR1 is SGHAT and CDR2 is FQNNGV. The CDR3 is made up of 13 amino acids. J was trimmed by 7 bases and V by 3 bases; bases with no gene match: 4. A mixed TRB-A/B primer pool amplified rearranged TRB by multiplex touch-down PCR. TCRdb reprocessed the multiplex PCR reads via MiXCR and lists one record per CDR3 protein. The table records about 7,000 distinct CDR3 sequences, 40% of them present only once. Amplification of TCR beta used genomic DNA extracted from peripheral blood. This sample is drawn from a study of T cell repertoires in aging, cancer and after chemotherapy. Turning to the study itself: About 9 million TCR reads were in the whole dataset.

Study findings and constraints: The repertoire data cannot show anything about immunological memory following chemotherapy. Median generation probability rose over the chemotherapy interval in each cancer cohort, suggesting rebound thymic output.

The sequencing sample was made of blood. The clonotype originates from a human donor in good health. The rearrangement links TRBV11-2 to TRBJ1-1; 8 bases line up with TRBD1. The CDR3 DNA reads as TGTGCCAGCAGCTTGACTGGACAGGGTGAAGCTTTCTTT. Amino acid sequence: CASSLTGQGEAFF.